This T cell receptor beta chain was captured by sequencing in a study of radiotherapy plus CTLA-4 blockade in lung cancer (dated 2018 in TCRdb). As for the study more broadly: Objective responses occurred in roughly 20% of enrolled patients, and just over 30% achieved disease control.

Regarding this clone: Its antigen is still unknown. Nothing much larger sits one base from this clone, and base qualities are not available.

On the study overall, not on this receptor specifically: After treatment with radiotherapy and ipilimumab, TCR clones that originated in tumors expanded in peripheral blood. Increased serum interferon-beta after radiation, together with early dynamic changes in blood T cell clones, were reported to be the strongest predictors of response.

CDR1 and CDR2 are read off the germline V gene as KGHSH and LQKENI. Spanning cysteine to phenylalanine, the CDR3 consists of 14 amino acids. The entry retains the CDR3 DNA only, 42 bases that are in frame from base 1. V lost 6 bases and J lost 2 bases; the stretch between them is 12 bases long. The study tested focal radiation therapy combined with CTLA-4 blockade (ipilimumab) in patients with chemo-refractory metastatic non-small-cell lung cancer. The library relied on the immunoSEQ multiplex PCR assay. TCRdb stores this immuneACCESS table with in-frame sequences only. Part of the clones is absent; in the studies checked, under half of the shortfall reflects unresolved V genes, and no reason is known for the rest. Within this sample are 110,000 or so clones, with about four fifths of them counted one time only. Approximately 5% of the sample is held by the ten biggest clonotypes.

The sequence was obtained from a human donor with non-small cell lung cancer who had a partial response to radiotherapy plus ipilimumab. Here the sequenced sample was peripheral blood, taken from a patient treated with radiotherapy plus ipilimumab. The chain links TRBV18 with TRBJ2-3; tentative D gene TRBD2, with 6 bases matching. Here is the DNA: TGTGCCAGCTCCCCCGGACTAACCACAGATACGCAGTATTTT. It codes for CASSPGLTTDTQYF.